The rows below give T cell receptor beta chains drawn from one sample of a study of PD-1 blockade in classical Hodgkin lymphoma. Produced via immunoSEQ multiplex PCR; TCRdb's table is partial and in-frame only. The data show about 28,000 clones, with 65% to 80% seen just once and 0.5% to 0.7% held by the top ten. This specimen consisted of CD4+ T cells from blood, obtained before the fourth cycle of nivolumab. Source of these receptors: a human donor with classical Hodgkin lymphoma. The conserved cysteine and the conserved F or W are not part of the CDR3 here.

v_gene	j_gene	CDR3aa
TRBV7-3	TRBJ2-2	ASSSPDRGPGELF
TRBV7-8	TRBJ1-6	ASRGMGGNSPLH
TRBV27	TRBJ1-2	ASSPSYSGANNYGYT
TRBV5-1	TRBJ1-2	ASRGQGSANYGYT
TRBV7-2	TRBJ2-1	ASSYQRAGGPHEQF
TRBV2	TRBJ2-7	ASSGGGTATGYEQY
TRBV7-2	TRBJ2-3	ASSFRGADTQY
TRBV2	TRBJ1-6	ASSEGPGGHSPLH
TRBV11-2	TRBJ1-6	ASSFQGKGNSPLH
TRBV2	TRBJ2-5	ASSEEVLATQETQY
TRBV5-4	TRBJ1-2	ASSLGQNNYGYT
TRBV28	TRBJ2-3	ASNGRRGTDTQY
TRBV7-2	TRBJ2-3	ASSLGLRTDTQY
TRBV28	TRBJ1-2	ASSSTYRTGNYGYT
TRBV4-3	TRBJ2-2	ASSQDLGGYTGELF
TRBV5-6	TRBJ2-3	ASSSQLKRASTDTQY
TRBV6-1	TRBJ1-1	ASSELDVQGATEAF
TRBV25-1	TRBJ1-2	ASSGDVLGGYT
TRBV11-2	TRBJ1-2	ASSLASYGYT
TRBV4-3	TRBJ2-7	ASSQGAFGQGSSYEQY
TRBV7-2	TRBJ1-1	ASSLWGRGKTEAF
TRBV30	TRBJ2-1	AWSSGTSSYNEQF
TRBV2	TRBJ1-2	ASSKGGGPRYT
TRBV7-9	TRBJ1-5	ASSSSGGVQPQH
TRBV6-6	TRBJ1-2	ASSQGAGYGYT
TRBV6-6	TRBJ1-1	ASSSWTGRTEAF
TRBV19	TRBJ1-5	ASILTDRSNQPQH
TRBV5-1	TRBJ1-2	ASSLEPSTNYGYT
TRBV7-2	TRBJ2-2	ASSRSRANTGELF
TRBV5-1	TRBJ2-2	ASSPSDNAGGPNTGELF
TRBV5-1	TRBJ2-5	ASRSQY
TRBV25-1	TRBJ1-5	ASSERGGTGQPQH
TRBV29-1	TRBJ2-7	SVGTGSREQY
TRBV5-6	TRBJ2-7	ASSLGWGTYEQY
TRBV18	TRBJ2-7	ASSPSSNYEQY
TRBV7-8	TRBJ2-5	ASSLIAGTQY
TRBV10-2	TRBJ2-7	ASSVGTAYEQY
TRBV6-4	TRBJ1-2	ASRAETASLGYT
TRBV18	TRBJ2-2	ASSPAGVNTGELF
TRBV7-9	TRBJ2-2	ASSPTGFTGELF
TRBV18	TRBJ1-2	ASSPGRQNYGYT
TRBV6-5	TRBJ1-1	ASRPRQLNTEAF
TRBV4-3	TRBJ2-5	ASSQDLGLAGVVETQY
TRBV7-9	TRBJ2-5	ASSPYRETQY
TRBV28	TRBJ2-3	ASSLRPDTQY
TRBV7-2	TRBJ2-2	ASSYRTGKDTGELF
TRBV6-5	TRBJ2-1	ASSYLASGSFSEQF
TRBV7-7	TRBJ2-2	ASRGAGNTGELF
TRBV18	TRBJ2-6	ASSPTRLAGSTSGANVLT
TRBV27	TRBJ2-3	ASSLQTPLVTDTQY